The rows below give T cell receptor beta chains drawn from one sample of a study of Ad26.COV2.S vaccination and SARS-CoV-2 variants. Repertoires were generated with immunoSEQ multiplex PCR, while TCRdb's copy carries only in-frame clones and drops some. Here the sample spans some 250,000 clones, over 75% being singletons. The material sequenced was peripheral blood, taken in a trial of Ad26.COV2.S vaccine versus placebo. The receptors stem from a person between 18 and 65 years old who received the Ad26.COV2.S COVID-19 vaccine or a placebo. Each CDR3 is given with its conserved first and last residue. A D gene is named only where the DNA matches it firmly. Only some rows state a clone size, as once, few, many or a class for expanded clones.

d_call	v_call	clone_size	j_call	cdr3_nt	cdr3_aa
TRBD1	TRBV9	.	TRBJ1-2	TGTGCCAGCGAGGGACAGGGGGCCGCTGGCTACACCTTC	CASEGQGAAGYTF
TRBD2	TRBV7-3	.	TRBJ2-5	TGTGCCAGCAAACTAGCGGGAGCTGATCAAGAGACCCAGTACTTC	CASKLAGADQETQYF
.	TRBV5-6	.	TRBJ2-2	TGTGCCAGCAGCTTGGTGGACAGAACCGGGGAGCTGTTTTTT	CASSLVDRTGELFF
TRBD2	TRBV3-1/TRBV3-2	.	TRBJ2-1	TGTGCCAGCAGCACTGAACTAGCGGGAGGGAATGAGCAGTTCTTC	CASSTELAGGNEQFF
.	TRBV5-6	.	TRBJ1-6	TGTGCCAGCAGCGTGGAGGAATATAATTCACCCCTCCACTTT	CASSVEEYNSPLHF
TRBD2	TRBV24-1	.	TRBJ2-2	TGTGCCACCAGTGATTTGAGTGGTAGCGGGTCGAACACCGGGGAGCTGTTTTTT	CATSDLSGSGSNTGELFF
.	TRBV29-1	.	TRBJ1-5	TGCAGCGTCGGCGTTCAGGGTCAGCCCCAGCATTTT	CSVGVQGQPQHF
TRBD2	TRBV28	.	TRBJ2-5	TGTGCCAGCAGCAAAGATAGCGGGTGGGAGACCCAGTACTTC	CASSKDSGWETQYF
.	TRBV19	.	TRBJ2-7	TGTGCCAGTAGTAAACAGGGACCCTACGAGCAGTACTTC	CASSKQGPYEQYF
TRBD1	TRBV19	.	TRBJ1-1	TGTGCCAGTAGTAATCAGGGGGCTTGGGGCACTGAAGCTTTCTTT	CASSNQGAWGTEAFF
.	TRBV28	.	TRBJ2-3	TGTGCCAGCAGTTTAAGTGGGGATACGCAGTATTTT	CASSLSGDTQYF
.	TRBV5-4	once	TRBJ2-6	TGTGCCAGCAGCTTGGAGGGGAGAGGGGCCAACGTCCTGACTTTC	CASSLEGRGANVLTF
.	TRBV7-9	.	TRBJ2-1	TGTGCCAGCAGCCCACCCTTTAGGTTCGGCAATGAGCAGTTCTTC	CASSPPFRFGNEQFF
.	TRBV12-3/TRBV12-4	.	TRBJ2-2	TGTGCCAGCAGTCTCAGAACCGGGGAGCTGTTTTTT	CASSLRTGELFF
TRBD2	TRBV7-2	.	TRBJ2-2	TGTGCCAGCAGCTTAACCCCAAGGGCTAGCGGTCGTGACGGGGAGCTGTTTTTT	CASSLTPRASGRDGELFF
TRBD1	TRBV30	.	TRBJ1-6	TGTGCCTGGAGGATCGACAGGGGGCTTTCGGCCCTCCACTTT	CAWRIDRGLSALHF
TRBD1	TRBV5-6	.	TRBJ2-4	TGTGCCAGCAGCCGAGACAGGGGGCTTGCAGGCAAAAACATTCAGTACTTC	CASSRDRGLAGKNIQYF